This T cell receptor (beta chain) was observed in a study of CD4 T cells in relation to SARS-CoV-2 and coronaviruses. Turning to the study itself: After roughly 11 days of antigen culture, PBMC TCR beta CDR3s were sequenced.

Before the COVID-19 pandemic, during about 2011-2019, CD4+ T cells were taken from unexposed donors. CD4+ T cells were isolated from the cells after around 9 days of culture. This clone occurred a few times. Its antigen is still unknown. Generated by immunoSEQ multiplex PCR, the TCRdb table keeps only in-frame clones and is missing some. The data show 20,000 to 25,000 clones, 66% seen once. The germline V gene has CDR1 MDHEN and CDR2 SYDVKM. V was pared by 7 bases and J by 8 bases, with 14 bases between. This CDR3 is built from 12 residues. Sample: CD4+ T cells from PBMCs, cultured in vitro. This receptor was identified in a human donor in good health. This chain links TRBV28 with TRBJ1-2; no reliable D call. The DNA for the CDR3 is TGTGCCAGCACTACGGGCCATTGGGGCTACACCTTC. Translating gives CASTTGHWGYTF.